A single sample is the source of the 17 T cell receptor beta chains below, sequenced in a study of CD8+CD57+ T cells in acquired aplastic anemia. CDR3 and TCR beta VDJ profiling relied on a genomic DNA template. TCRdb re-called the reads through MiXCR, storing one row per CDR3 protein. The sample contains roughly 240,000 distinct CDR3 sequences, around 43% of which appear only once. Patients chosen for sequencing had CD8+CD57+ cells that had expanded, as shown by flow cytometry. Specimen: sorted CD4+, CD8+, or CD8+CD57+ T cells (not recorded which) from PBMCs. These receptors were taken from a human donor with aplastic anemia.

This clonotype was counted a single time. A read error is possible here, since a much larger clone lies one base away. The chain is built from TRBV6-1 and TRBJ2-5; D is unclear. The ends were cut back, 8 bases at V and 3 bases at J, with 16 bases in the middle. This CDR3 contains 14 residues. Looked up from germline, CDR1 is MNHNS and CDR2 is SASEGT. The CDR3 region is CASGYSSQKETQYF. CDR3 coding DNA: TGTGCCAGCGGTTACTCGAGTCAGAAAGAGACCCAGTACTTC.

The CDR3: CASSEALRGGLAKNIQYF. DNA of the CDR3: TGTGCCAGCAGTGAAGCGCTTCGTGGGGGTCTAGCCAAAAACATTCAGTACTTC. The genes are TRBV2 and TRBJ2-4; D possibly matches TRBD1 or TRBD2 (5 bases each). The CDR3 contains 18 residues. With 0 bases removed from V and 0 bases from J, the gap between germline ends came to 15 bases. Germline CDR1 is SNHLY and CDR2 is FYNNEI.

This clonotype was seen just once. V usage is TRBV2 and J usage is TRBJ2-7; D is ambiguous. The CDR3 contains 12 residues. Germline loops: CDR1 SNHLY, CDR2 FYNNEI. V lost 8 bases and J lost 7, with 15 bases in between. CDR3 region: CASGVDLGEQYV. In DNA form, the CDR3 reads TGTGCCAGCGGGGTAGACCTGGGGGAGCAGTACGTC.

This clonotype was found once. The junction departs from the called germline gene at one end, perhaps through a read error. The chain recombines TRBV6-5 with TRBJ1-2; no clear D gene. From germline, CDR1 is MNHEY and CDR2 SVGAGI. This CDR3 is 12 amino acids long. The CDR3 region is CASSDSAYGYTF. Written as DNA, the CDR3 is TGTGCCAGCAGTGACTCGGCCTATGGCTACACCTTC.

This clonotype was observed a few times. The CDR3: CASSSPGVDQPQYF. The CDR3 region has the DNA TGTGCCAGCAGCTCACCGGGGGTTGATCAGCCCCAGTACTTC. The chain employs TRBV7-2 and TRBJ2-5; D is possibly TRBD2 (6 bases). Trimming took 4 bases from V and 9 from J, leaving 18 bases between them. Germline V gene lookup returns CDR1 SGHTA and CDR2 FQGNSA. The CDR3 has 14 residues.

This chain links TRBV3-1 with TRBJ2-6; D remains unclear. Germline CDR1 and CDR2: LGHDT and YNNKEL (reference sequence). The CDR3 loop spans 15 amino acids. V lost 3 bases to trimming and J lost 0 bases, with 6 bases between them. Here the CDR3 reads CASSQISSGANVLTF. The CDR3 nucleotides are TGTGCCAGCAGCCAGATCAGCTCTGGGGCCAACGTCCTGACTTTC.

This clonotype was detected ten times or more. This chain uses TRBV5-8 with TRBJ1-3, with D possibly TRBD1 on 5 matching bases. There are 14 residues in the CDR3. Germline CDR1 SGHTS, CDR2 YDEGEE. Trimming removed 1 base at V and 5 bases at J, with 10 bases between. This chain's CDR3 is CASSLRGSRNTIYF. The CDR3 nucleotides read TGTGCCAGCAGCTTGAGGGGTTCTCGAAACACCATATATTTT.

Ten or more counts support this clonotype. The chain carries TRBV14 and TRBJ2-7; 11 positions match TRBD2. CDR3 length: 16 residues. V gave up 3 bases and J gave up 2 bases; unmatched junction bases: 6. Germline values: CDR1 SGHDN, CDR2 FVKESK. As DNA, the CDR3 is TGTGCCAGCAGCCAGATAGCGGGAGGGAGTCCCTACGAGCAGTACTTC. Translating gives CASSQIAGGSPYEQYF.

This clonotype was detected only once. The chain couples TRBV20-1 to TRBJ1-2; D may be TRBD1 (5 bases). Germline V gene lookup returns CDR1 DFQATT and CDR2 SNEGSKA (reference sequence). With 0 bases removed from V and 4 bases from J, the gap between germline ends came to 9 bases. The CDR3 is 13 residues long. CDR3 in DNA: TGCAGTGCTAGAGAGGGGCATGGCTATGGCTACACCTTC. Its protein product is CSAREGHGYGYTF.

The J gene is TRBJ1-6, the V gene TRBV19; D is perhaps TRBD1 (5 bases). Germline values: CDR1 LNHDA, CDR2 SQIVND (reference sequence). The V end was cut by 6 bases, the J end by 5 bases, with 17 bases between. The CDR3 loop spans 16 amino acids. The CDR3 nucleotides read TGTGCCAGTAGCGTCCCGAGAGGGACCCATAATTCACCCCTCCACTTT. This translates into CASSVPRGTHNSPLHF.

This clonotype was seen at least ten times. V gene TRBV7-9 combines with J gene TRBJ2-1; D not certain. Germline assignment: CDR1 SEHNR and CDR2 FQNEAQ (reference sequence). There are 12 residues in the CDR3. V lost 1 base and J lost 9, with 7 bases in between. Here the CDR3 reads CASSLGPSEQFF. The CDR3 region has the DNA TGTGCCAGCAGCTTAGGCCCATCTGAGCAGTTCTTC.

To note about this clonotype: Given the absence of the conserved phenylalanine or tryptophan at the CDR3 end, a read error is likely. The limits of the CDR3 on the DNA are not certain, so only TCRdb's listed CDR3 is given. The chain combines TRBV9 with TRBJ1-2. The CDR3 spans 9 amino acids, including both terminal residues. In germline, CDR1 is SGDLS, CDR2 YYNGEE. CDR3 residues: CASSTKNKH.

The chain links TRBV9 to TRBJ1-4; no definite D call. From germline, CDR1 is SGDLS and CDR2 YYNGEE. V gave up 4 bases and J gave up 0 bases, with 10 bases separating them. The CDR3 loop spans 15 amino acids. CDR3 in amino acids: CASSPGRTTNEKLFF. CDR3 coding DNA: TGTGCCAGCAGCCCCGGTAGGACAACTAATGAAAAACTGTTTTTT.

Points on this clonotype: The junction differs from germline at one of its ends, possibly a read error. The genes are TRBV7-2 and TRBJ1-4, with D unclear. Germline V gene sequence: CDR1 SGHTA, CDR2 FQGNSA. The CDR3 sequence is 13 residues long. Here the CDR3 DNA reads TGCGCCAGCAGCGCGACCCTGGGGGAAAAACTGTTTTTT. It is translated as CASSATLGEKLFF.

This clonotype was seen many times. This chain joins TRBV5-1 and TRBJ2-5; a weak D match, TRBD1 (5 bases). CDR1 is SGHRS and CDR2 is YFSETQ in the germline V gene. V was cut by 3 bases and J by 4 bases, with 16 bases left in between. The CDR3 consists of 15 residues. CDR3 loop: CASSSPQDISETQYF. CDR3 sequence (DNA): TGCGCCAGCAGCTCGCCACAGGACATATCAGAGACCCAGTACTTC.

This clonotype was detected a few times. The rearrangement joins TRBV15 to TRBJ2-7; no clear D gene. Germline assignment: CDR1 LNHNV and CDR2 YYDKDF (reference sequence). Trimming shortened V by 6 bases and J by 2 bases, and 5 bases separated the two germline ends. This CDR3 has 11 amino acids. The CDR3 region is CATRGPYEQYF. DNA of the CDR3: TGTGCCACCAGGGGCCCCTACGAGCAGTACTTC.

This clonotype showed up just once. J is TRBJ1-6 and V is TRBV9; unclear D gene. Trimming removed 3 bases at V and 6 bases at J, with 10 bases between. The CDR3 sequence is 14 residues long. CDR1 and CDR2 (germline): SGDLS, YYNGEE. The CDR3 loop is CASSDGLTNSPLHF. The CDR3 nucleotides read TGTGCCAGCAGCGATGGACTGACTAATTCACCCCTCCACTTT. Variable domain in full (rest from reference TRBV9 and TRBJ1-6): DSGVTQTPKHLITATGQRVTLRCSPRSGDLSVYWYQQSLDQGLQFLIQYYNGEERAKGNILERFSAQQFPDLHSELNLSSLELGDSALYFCASSDGLTNSPLHFGNGTRLTVT.